These 8 T cell receptor beta chains were all obtained from the same sample, sequenced in a study of cytomegalovirus exposure and HLA in healthy donors. 13 Jbeta primers and 60 Vbeta primers were used for the PCR. Clones were sequenced by immunoSEQ multiplex PCR, and TCRdb holds only the in-frame ones, with some missing. The sample lists 150,000 to 200,000 clones, 70% to 80% seen once, with approximately 1.3% in the top ten. Specimen: PBMCs. All receptors come from a woman in her 30s in good health and CMV-seropositive.

The chain uses TRBV9 and TRBJ1-2; the D is unclear. Germline V gives CDR1 SGDLS, CDR2 YYNGEE. This CDR3 is built from 16 residues. V was trimmed by 1 base and J by 1 base, leaving 14 bases between them. This CDR3 reads CASSVISEGLNYGYTF. The CDR3 nucleotides are TGTGCCAGCAGCGTAATCTCTGAGGGCCTTAACTATGGCTACACCTTC.

The chain is built from TRBV6-6 and TRBJ1-3, with D unclear. This CDR3 spans 15 amino acids. Germline V CDR1 and CDR2: MNHNY, SVGAGI (reference sequence). V lost 4 bases, J lost 0 bases, and 10 bases lay in between. This CDR3 is CASSFSRISGNTIYF. The CDR3 DNA is TGTGCCAGCAGTTTCTCCAGGATCTCTGGAAACACCATATATTTT.

This chain uses TRBV6-1 with TRBJ2-7; D is possibly TRBD1 (6 bases). Trimming took 6 bases from V and 2 from J, leaving 14 bases between them. The CDR3 runs to 14 residues. Germline V gene lookup returns CDR1 MNHNS and CDR2 SASEGT. The CDR3 nucleotides are TGTGCCAGCAGCGGTCTGACAGGCCCCTACGAGCAGTACTTC. Amino acid sequence: CASSGLTGPYEQYF.

J is TRBJ2-2 and V is TRBV4-1, with 11 positions matching TRBD2. Germline V gene lookup returns CDR1 MGHRA and CDR2 YSYEKL. The length of the CDR3 is 18 residues. The V gene end was trimmed by 4 bases and the J gene end by 1 base; junction bases not matched to a gene: 8. The DNA for the CDR3 is TGCGCCAGCAGCCCCAAGACAGGGACTAGCGGGAACACCGGGGAGCTGTTTTTT. Protein: CASSPKTGTSGNTGELFF.

The chain recombines TRBV30 with TRBJ1-2; D unresolved. This CDR3 has 12 residues. The germline V and J ends were trimmed by 1 base and 7 bases, with 10 bases remaining between them. Germline-derived CDR1 and CDR2 are GTSNPN and SVGIG (reference sequence). The CDR3 sequence is CAWSGGGPGYTF. The CDR3 region has the DNA TGTGCCTGGAGTGGAGGAGGGCCTGGCTACACCTTC. Full variable domain (outside the CDR3, taken from reference TRBV30 and TRBJ1-2): SQTIHQWPATLVQPVGSPLSLECTVEGTSNPNLYWYRQAAGRGLQLLFYSVGIGQISSEVPQNLSASRPQDRQFILSSKKLLLSDSGFYLCAWSGGGPGYTFGSGTRLTVV.

This clone was counted a single time. The sample contains more than one DNA sequence encoding this CDR3. This chain connects TRBV7-9 to TRBJ2-7; tentative D call: TRBD2 (6 bases). The germline CDR1 and CDR2 sequences are SEHNR and FQNEAQ (reference sequence). V lost 1 base and J 5 bases, leaving 18 bases between the germline ends. The CDR3 loop spans 16 amino acids. Written as DNA, the CDR3 is TGTGCCAGCAGCTTAGAGGGCAGCGGGTTTTTAAACGAGCAGTACTTC. It translates to CASSLEGSGFLNEQYF.

V gene TRBV5-1 combines with J gene TRBJ2-3; 9 bases match TRBD2. The CDR3 has 17 residues. CDR1 and CDR2 from the germline V gene are SGHRS and YFSETQ. After removal of 4 bases from V and 3 bases from J, the junction contained 12 bases not matched to a gene. CDR3 in amino acids: CASSRVLGGRGTDTQYF. CDR3 DNA sequence: TGCGCCAGCAGCCGGGTTTTAGGCGGGAGGGGAACAGATACGCAGTATTTT.

The chain links TRBV4-2 to TRBJ2-7; TRBD2 matches 8 bases. The germline V gene has CDR1 LGHNA and CDR2 YNFKEQ. With 0 bases clipped from V and 2 bases from J, the junction kept 6 bases outside the gene matches. The CDR3 spans 16 residues. The CDR3 region has the DNA TGTGCCAGCAGCCAAGATGGCCTAGCGGGTCCCTACGAGCAGTACTTC. This translates into CASSQDGLAGPYEQYF.